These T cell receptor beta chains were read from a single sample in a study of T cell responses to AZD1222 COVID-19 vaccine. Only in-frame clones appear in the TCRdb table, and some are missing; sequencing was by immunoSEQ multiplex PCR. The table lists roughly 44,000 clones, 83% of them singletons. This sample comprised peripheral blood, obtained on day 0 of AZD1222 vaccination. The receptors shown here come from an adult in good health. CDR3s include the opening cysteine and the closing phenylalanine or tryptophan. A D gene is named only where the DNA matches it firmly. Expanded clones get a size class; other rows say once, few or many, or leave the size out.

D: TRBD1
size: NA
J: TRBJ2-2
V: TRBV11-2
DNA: TGTGCCAGCGAGACAGGGACCGGGGAGCTGTTTTTT
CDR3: CASETGTGELFF

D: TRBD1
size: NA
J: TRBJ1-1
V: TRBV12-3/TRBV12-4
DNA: TGTGCCAGCAGTCCACAGGGGATTGAAGCTTTCTTT
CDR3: CASSPQGIEAFF

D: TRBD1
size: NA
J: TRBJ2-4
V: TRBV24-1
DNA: TGTGCCACCAGTGACCCCACAGGGGGCAACATTCAGTACTTC
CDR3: CATSDPTGGNIQYF

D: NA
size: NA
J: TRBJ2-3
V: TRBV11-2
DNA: TGTGCCAGCAGGGGACCTCGCGGAAACACAGATACGCAGTATTTT
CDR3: CASRGPRGNTDTQYF

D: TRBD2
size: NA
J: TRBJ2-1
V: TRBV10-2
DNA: TGCGCCAGCCGGAGTAGCGGGGAATACAATGAGCAGTTCTTC
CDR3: CASRSSGEYNEQFF

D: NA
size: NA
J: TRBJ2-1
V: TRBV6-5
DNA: TGTGCCAGCAGTCGGAGGGACCTTCGCTACAATGAGCAGTTCTTC
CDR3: CASSRRDLRYNEQFF

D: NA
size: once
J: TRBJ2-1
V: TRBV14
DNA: TGTGCCAGCAGCCAAGATCTATGGCTAAAGGGTGAGCAGTTCTTC
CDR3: CASSQDLWLKGEQFF

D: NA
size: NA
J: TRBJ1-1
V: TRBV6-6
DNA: TGTGCCAGCAGCCTAAGACAGAACACTGAAGCTTTCTTT
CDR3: CASSLRQNTEAFF

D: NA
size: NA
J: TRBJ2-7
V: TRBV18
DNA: TGTGCCAGCTCACCAGAGCAGGGAACTTATGGCGAGCAGTACTTC
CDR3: CASSPEQGTYGEQYF

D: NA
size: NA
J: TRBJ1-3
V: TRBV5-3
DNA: TGTGCTGAGCCGTTAGGTAACGGCAGGGGTGGAAACACCATATATTTT
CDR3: CAEPLGNGRGGNTIYF

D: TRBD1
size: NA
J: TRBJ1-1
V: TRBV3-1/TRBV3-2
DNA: TGTGCCAGCAGCCAAGGGGGACAGCTGAACACTGAAGCTTTCTTT
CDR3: CASSQGGQLNTEAFF

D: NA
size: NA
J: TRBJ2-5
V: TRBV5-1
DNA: TGCGCCAGCAGCTTGTTGGCAGGGCTGGCAGAGACCCAGTACTTC
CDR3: CASSLLAGLAETQYF

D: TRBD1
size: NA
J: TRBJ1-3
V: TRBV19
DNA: TGTGCCAGCGGACAGGGGAACGGAAACACCATATATTTT
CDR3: CASGQGNGNTIYF

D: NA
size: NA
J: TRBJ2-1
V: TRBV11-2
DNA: TGTGCCAGCAGCCGAGGCGGCGCGGGGCCCAGCTCCTACAATGAGCAGTTCTTC
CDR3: CASSRGGAGPSSYNEQFF

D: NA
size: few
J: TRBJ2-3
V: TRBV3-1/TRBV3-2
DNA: TGTGCCAGCAGCCCACCATGGCCTAGCACAGATACGCAGTATTTT
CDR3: CASSPPWPSTDTQYF

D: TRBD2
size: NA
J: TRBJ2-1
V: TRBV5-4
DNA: TGTGCCAGCAGCCCCCCAGCTAGCGGGGGGGCTAATGAGCAGTTCTTC
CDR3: CASSPPASGGANEQFF

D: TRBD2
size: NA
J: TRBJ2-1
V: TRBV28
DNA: TGTGCCAGCAGTTCACTAGCGGGGTTCGGGTACAATGAGCAGTTCTTC
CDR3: CASSSLAGFGYNEQFF

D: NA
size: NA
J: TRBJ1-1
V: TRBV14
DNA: TGTGCCAGCAGCCACTTTCTCACTGAAGCTTTCTTT
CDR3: CASSHFLTEAFF

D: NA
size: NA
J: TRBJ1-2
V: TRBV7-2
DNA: TGTGCCAGCAGCTTAGGAGCCGAGTATGGCTACACCTTC
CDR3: CASSLGAEYGYTF

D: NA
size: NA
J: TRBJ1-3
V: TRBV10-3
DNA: TGTGCCATCAAGCCCTCTAGCTCTGGAAACACCATATATTTT
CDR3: CAIKPSSSGNTIYF

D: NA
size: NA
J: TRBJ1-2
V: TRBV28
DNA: TGTGCCAGCAGGTTCATAGCTAACTATGGCTACACCTTC
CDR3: CASRFIANYGYTF

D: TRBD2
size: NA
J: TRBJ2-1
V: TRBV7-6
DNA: TGTGCCAGCAGTAGCGGGACTAGCGGGAGTCATGAGCAGTTCTTC
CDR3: CASSSGTSGSHEQFF